This T cell receptor beta chain comes out of a study of T cells in Graves' hyperthyroidism and ophthalmopathy. Study details: Blood from the periphery was taken at initial diagnosis, before any treatment.

V lost 6 bases and J 4 bases, leaving 15 bases between the germline ends. CDR3 length: 14 amino acids. Germline V lookup: CDR1 MNHEY, CDR2 SMNVEV (reference sequence). Amplification yielded TCR beta CDR3 regions, with RNA transcripts as the source. HTBI primers were employed in a first-round RT-PCR of the TCR CDR3. Using its own MiXCR run on the multiplex PCR reads, TCRdb lists one record per CDR3 protein. The sample contains roughly 380,000 distinct CDR3 sequences, about an eighth of which appear only once. The TCR was taken from a woman between 18 and 30 years old with Graves' hyperthyroidism. The source material was blood. The genes are TRBV27 and TRBJ2-5, with no clear D. In DNA form, the CDR3 reads TGTGCCAGCAGACCTACAAGGCGCGCAGAGACCCAGTACTTC. Translated, it gives CASRPTRRAETQYF.